The 27 T cell receptor beta chains in this list originate from one sample, sequenced in a study of control samples from healthy donors and cancer patients (dated by TCRdb to between 2020 and 2021). The receptor library was made with the immunoSEQ multiplex PCR assay. TCRdb retrieved this table from immuneACCESS and kept in-frame rearrangements only. Not all clones are present; in checked studies, unresolved V genes account for under half, and no reason is known for the remainder. The sample records about 250,000 clones, 82% of which are singletons. More than 10% of the sample comes from the top ten. Sequencing used PBMCs. These receptor sequences come from a woman aged 60-75 years with lung cancer.

The CDR3 spells CASSLDWGGVSSYNEQFF. CDR3 DNA sequence: TGTGCCAGCAGCTTGGACTGGGGAGGAGTAAGTTCCTACAATGAGCAGTTCTTC. The J gene is TRBJ2-1, the V gene TRBV5-6; tentatively, D is TRBD2 (6 bases). Trimming removed 0 bases from V and 1 base from J, with 17 bases in between. CDR1 is SGHDT, CDR2 YYEEEE, per germline. This CDR3 comprises 18 residues.

This chain joins TRBV7-3 and TRBJ1-1, with D unclear. CDR3 size: 14 residues. Germline V gene lookup returns CDR1 SGHTA and CDR2 FQGTGA. Trimming removed 3 bases from V and 1 base from J, with 9 bases in between. The CDR3 region is CASSFQVANTEAFF. CDR3 bases: TGTGCCAGCAGCTTCCAGGTGGCGAACACTGAAGCTTTCTTT.

The gene calls are TRBV29-1 and TRBJ1-1, with unresolved D. The CDR3 spans 11 residues. Germline CDR1 and CDR2: SQVTM and ANQGSEA. V was clipped by 2 bases and J by 7 bases, with 8 bases between them. For the CDR3, the DNA is TGCAGCGTTGAACCGGCGGTTGAAGCTTTCTTT. This translates into CSVEPAVEAFF.

V is TRBV10-3 and J is TRBJ2-1; 7 bases fit TRBD2. The CDR3 totals 19 residues. Trimming cost V 3 bases and J 6 bases; bases outside gene matches: 20. The V gene's germline CDR1 is ENHRY and CDR2 SYGVKD. The chain's CDR3 is CAISESGTQGLGSGNEQFF. Here the CDR3 DNA reads TGTGCCATCAGTGAATCCGGGACTCAAGGACTAGGTTCGGGCAATGAGCAGTTCTTC.

J is TRBJ1-1 and V is TRBV5-1, with D hard to call. V dropped 5 bases and J dropped 0 bases, with 14 bases sitting between them. The germline V gene encodes CDR1 SGHRS and CDR2 YFSETQ. The CDR3 spans 15 residues. In nucleotides, the CDR3 is TGCGCCAGCAGTCCCGGGCCACACATGAACACTGAAGCTTTCTTT. Amino acid sequence: CASSPGPHMNTEAFF.

J is TRBJ2-2 and V is TRBV3-1 (or the pseudogene TRBV3-2); D unresolved. Germline V CDR1 and CDR2: LGHDT, YNNKEL (reference sequence). The CDR3 has 14 residues. V was pared by 4 bases and J by 6 bases, with 12 bases between. CDR3 coding DNA: TGTGCCAGCAGCCTCGTCCCAGGTCCCGGGGAGCTGTTTTTT. It is translated as CASSLVPGPGELFF.

This chain links TRBV5-1 with TRBJ2-3; TRBD1 might be the D (6 bases). This CDR3 has 15 residues. Germline CDR1 SGHRS, CDR2 YFSETQ. Deletions cut 0 bases from V and 5 bases from J, with 13 bases between. CDR3 sequence: CASSLASGAGDTQYF. For the CDR3, the DNA is TGCGCCAGCAGCTTGGCGTCAGGGGCTGGAGATACGCAGTATTTT.

This clone was recorded once. The chain recombines TRBV5-1 with TRBJ2-7, with 9 bases aligning to TRBD1. Trimming cost V 8 bases and J 4 bases; bases outside gene matches: 7. CDR3 length: 13 residues. CDR1 and CDR2 (germline): SGHRS, YFSETQ. The CDR3 loop is CASKTGGTYEQYF. Written as DNA, the CDR3 is TGCGCCAGTAAGACAGGGGGTACTTACGAGCAGTACTTC.

In DNA, the CDR3 is TGCGCCAGCAGCTTACAGGGGGGTGAAAAACTGTTTTTT. Translation gives CASSLQGGEKLFF. The chain is built from TRBV5-1 and TRBJ1-4; 8 positions agree with TRBD1. Germline V gene lookup returns CDR1 SGHRS and CDR2 YFSETQ. Trimming removed 2 bases from V and 7 bases from J; junction bases left unmatched: 1. This CDR3 is 13 amino acids long.

V and J are TRBV5-4 and TRBJ1-6; a weak D match, TRBD1 (5 bases). The CDR3 covers 15 residues. CDR1 and CDR2 from the germline V gene are SGHNT and YYREEE (reference sequence). With 0 bases removed from V and 7 bases from J, the gap between germline ends came to 11 bases. Here the CDR3 DNA reads TGTGCCAGCAGCTTGGCAGGGTTCTCGAATTCACCCCTCCACTTT. Encoded protein: CASSLAGFSNSPLHF.

V is TRBV30 and J is TRBJ1-3; D may be TRBD1 (5 bases). The V gene lost 1 base and the J gene lost 0 bases, with 7 bases spanning the gap. CDR3 length: 14 residues. Germline CDR1 and CDR2: GTSNPN and SVGIG (reference sequence). CDR3 nucleotide sequence: TGTGCCTGGAGTGCGACAGTCTCTGGAAACACCATATATTTT. This translates into CAWSATVSGNTIYF.

This rearrangement joins TRBV5-8 to TRBJ2-7, with D perhaps TRBD2 (6 bases). The V gene lost 2 bases and the J gene lost 5 bases, with 14 bases spanning the gap. The germline CDR1 and CDR2 sequences are SGHTS and YDEGEE. The CDR3 length is 14 residues. The CDR3 reads CASSLPGSLDEQYF. CDR3 DNA sequence: TGTGCCAGCAGCTTACCCGGGAGCCTCGACGAGCAGTACTTC.

V gene TRBV3-1 (or the pseudogene TRBV3-2) combines with J gene TRBJ1-1, with 9 bases fitting TRBD1. The CDR3 spans 15 residues. The germline CDR1 and CDR2 sequences are LGHDT and YNNKEL (reference sequence). Unmatched junction bases numbered 1, after V lost 2 bases and J lost 0 bases. The CDR3, as DNA: TGTGCCAGCAGCCAATGGGACAGGGTGAACACTGAAGCTTTCTTT. Amino acid sequence: CASSQWDRVNTEAFF.

The rearrangement joins TRBV27 to TRBJ2-5; perhaps TRBD2 as D (5 bases). V lost 5 bases and J lost 1, with 14 bases in between. In germline, CDR1 is MNHEY, CDR2 SMNVEV (reference sequence). This CDR3 contains 15 residues. As DNA, the CDR3 is TGTGCCAGCAGTCCATGGACGACTACCCAAGAGACCCAGTACTTC. It yields the protein CASSPWTTTQETQYF.

The chain uses TRBV18 and TRBJ2-3, with 11 nucleotides matching TRBD2. The CDR3 totals 15 residues. J gave up 0 bases and V 4 bases, and 0 bases lay outside the gene matches. Germline CDR1 and CDR2: KGHSH and LQKENI. The CDR3 is CASSRTSGSTDTQYF. As DNA, the CDR3 is TGTGCCAGCTCACGGACTAGCGGGAGCACAGATACGCAGTATTTT.

The rearrangement uses TRBV19 and TRBJ1-1, with D unclear. V was clipped by 5 bases and J by 0 bases, with 10 bases between them. Germline CDR1 is LNHDA and CDR2 is SQIVND (reference sequence). This CDR3 region has 14 residues. CDR3 in DNA: TGTGCCAGTAGTTACGGACGGTTGAACACTGAAGCTTTCTTT. Translation gives CASSYGRLNTEAFF.

This chain connects TRBV10-2 to TRBJ2-2; 11 positions agree with TRBD2. The CDR3 spans 17 residues. V lost 4 bases, J lost 5 bases, and 9 bases stayed unmatched. In germline, CDR1 is WSHSY, CDR2 SAAADI. CDR3 protein: CASSVLAGGPRTGELFF. DNA for the CDR3: TGCGCCAGCAGTGTCTTAGCGGGGGGGCCTCGGACCGGGGAGCTGTTTTTT.

The rearrangement joins TRBV10-3 to TRBJ2-1, with TRBD1 matching 10 bases. There are 15 residues in the CDR3. With V trimmed by 8 bases and J by 5 bases, 9 bases remained unmatched. CDR1 and CDR2 (germline): ENHRY, SYGVKD. DNA of the CDR3: TGTGCCATCGAGAGGGACAGGGGCCCCCACAATGAGCAGTTCTTC. Protein sequence: CAIERDRGPHNEQFF.

The V gene is TRBV6-5, the J gene TRBJ2-5; D may be TRBD1 or TRBD2 (6 bases each). The V end was cut by 6 bases, the J end by 4 bases, with 12 bases between. There are 13 residues in the CDR3. The germline CDR1 and CDR2 sequences are MNHEY and SVGAGI. The CDR3 DNA reads as TGTGCCAGCAGGTTGGGGGGCCTAGAGACCCAGTACTTC. Translation: CASRLGGLETQYF.

CDR3 amino acids: CASSFGDGPGGRETQYF. The CDR3 DNA reads TGCGCCAGCAGCTTCGGGGACGGCCCGGGGGGTAGGGAGACCCAGTACTTC. This chain connects TRBV5-1 to TRBJ2-5, with 7 bases lining up with TRBD2. The germline V gene has CDR1 SGHRS and CDR2 YFSETQ. Germline trimming cut 2 bases from V and 5 bases from J; bases unmatched to any gene: 15. This CDR3 is built from 17 residues.

The genes are TRBV9 and TRBJ2-1; TRBD1 might be the D (6 bases). Germline CDR1 reads SGDLS; CDR2 reads YYNGEE. The length of the CDR3 is 13 residues. V was shortened by 3 bases and J by 9 bases, with 13 bases between the two germline ends. The CDR3 DNA sequence: TGTGCCAGCAGCGCCAGGGGTAGTGGTGAGCAGTTCTTC. It codes for CASSARGSGEQFF.

This chain uses TRBV7-9 with TRBJ2-2, with D hard to call. Per the germline V gene, CDR1 is SEHNR and CDR2 is FQNEAQ (reference sequence). The CDR3 consists of 13 residues. V was shortened by 3 bases and J by 7 bases, with 9 bases between the two germline ends. The CDR3 loop is CASSLAMYGELFF. In nucleotides, the CDR3 is TGTGCCAGCAGCTTGGCCATGTACGGGGAGCTGTTTTTT.

This sequence joins TRBV4-2 and TRBJ1-1; D perhaps matches TRBD1 (5 bases). This CDR3 region has 13 residues. Trimming cost V 1 base and J 8 bases, with 11 bases left between them. Looked up from germline, CDR1 is LGHNA and CDR2 is YNFKEQ. The CDR3 loop is CASSQGYRNEAFF. The DNA of the CDR3 is TGTGCCAGCAGCCAAGGGTACAGGAACGAAGCTTTCTTT.

V usage is TRBV7-3 and J usage is TRBJ2-1; 7 bases are shared with TRBD1. CDR1 and CDR2 (germline): SGHTA, FQGTGA. The CDR3 is made up of 15 amino acids. The ends lost 5 bases at V and 7 bases at J; junction bases unmatched: 11. CDR3 DNA sequence: TGTGCCAGCAGCATCACCCCGACAGGGTCAAATGAGCAGTTCTTC. Translation: CASSITPTGSNEQFF.

The chain combines TRBV5-1 with TRBJ2-1, with 7 bases matching TRBD2. Germline assignment: CDR1 SGHRS and CDR2 YFSETQ. This CDR3 region has 12 residues. The trim removed 3 bases at V and 6 bases at J, leaving 0 bases unmatched. CDR3 bases: TGCGCCAGCAGCTCTAGCGGCAATGAGCAGTTCTTC. It specifies CASSSSGNEQFF.

A single count supports this clone. The rearrangement links TRBV15 to TRBJ1-3; 7 bases fit TRBD1. The germline V gene has CDR1 LNHNV and CDR2 YYDKDF (reference sequence). Losses at the gene ends were 4 bases for V and 2 bases for J; bases not matched to a gene: 11. CDR3 size: 17 residues. CDR3 region: CATSKGPGGMAGNTIYF. The CDR3 region has the DNA TGTGCCACCAGCAAGGGGCCAGGGGGAATGGCTGGAAACACCATATATTTT.

The chain employs TRBV9 and TRBJ2-3; no clear D gene. The CDR3 contains 14 residues. Per the germline V gene, CDR1 is SGDLS and CDR2 is YYNGEE. Trimming cost V 0 bases and J 0 bases, with 5 bases left between them. CDR3 amino acids: CASSVEPSTDTQYF. The CDR3 nucleotides read TGTGCCAGCAGCGTAGAACCTAGCACAGATACGCAGTATTTT.